The clone carrying this T cell receptor (beta chain) occurred a few times. The record originates from a study of T cell repertoires in cytomegalovirus infection. The wider study: Based on public TCR beta signatures, there were indications of CMV infection and of a matching HLA type.

The CDR3 is 11 residues long. Germline CDR1 MDHEN, CDR2 SYDVKM. V was cut by 8 bases and J by 6 bases, with 11 bases left in between. TCRdb ran MiXCR on the reads and lists one entry per CDR3 protein. The table lists 200,000 to 250,000 distinct CDR3 sequences, approximately 22% of them singletons. The sample taken for sequencing was CD8+ T cells from PBMCs. The chain uses TRBV28 and TRBJ2-7; D is possibly TRBD1 or TRBD2 (6 bases each). This TCR derives from a human donor in good health (CMV status not recorded). Some clones in this sample may be carry-over from other donors' samples. For the CDR3, the DNA is TGTGCCAGCGTGGGGGGCATCGAGCAGTACTTC. The encoded protein is CASVGGIEQYF.